This is a list of T cell receptor beta chains from one sample in a study of blood T cell repertoires in COVID-19. Profiled with immunoSEQ multiplex PCR; TCRdb holds only in-frame clones, not every one. In the table there are fewer than 70,000 clones, 70% to 90% of which are singletons. Sequenced: peripheral blood. The origin of the receptors is a man aged 40-50 years with COVID-19, enrolled during active disease. Each CDR3 is given with its conserved first and last residue. A D gene is named only where the DNA matches it firmly. A row's size may be missing; if present it is once, few, many or a size class.

d_gene,j_gene,v_gene,abundance,CDR3aa,CDR3nt
TRBD2,TRBJ2-7,TRBV6-5,-,CASSQSGVDPYEQYF,TGTGCCAGCAGTCAGAGCGGGGTTGACCCCTACGAGCAGTACTTC
-,TRBJ1-6,TRBV28,-,CASSLYVSNSPLHF,TGTGCCAGCAGTTTATATGTGAGCAATTCACCCCTCCACTTT
TRBD1,TRBJ2-5,TRBV5-1,-,CASSLGGQGASETQYF,TGCGCCAGCAGCTTAGGGGGACAGGGGGCGTCAGAGACCCAGTACTTC
TRBD2,TRBJ2-7,TRBV29-1,once,CSVETNNAGGEQYF,TGCAGCGTTGAAACTAATAACGCGGGGGGAGAGCAGTACTTC
TRBD2,TRBJ2-2,TRBV7-7,-,CASSLHPAGGPGELFF,TGTGCCAGCAGCTTACACCCAGCGGGGGGGCCTGGGGAGCTGTTTTTT
TRBD1,TRBJ1-3,TRBV5-1,-,CASSNGQGTSGNTIYF,TGCGCCAGCAGCAATGGACAGGGAACCTCTGGAAACACCATATATTTT
-,TRBJ2-2,TRBV5-6,-,CASSLTGLSTGELFF,TGTGCCAGCAGCTTGACAGGGTTGAGCACCGGGGAGCTGTTTTTT
TRBD1,TRBJ1-2,TRBV6-5,-,CASTITGQGNYGYTF,TGTGCCAGCACTATAACAGGACAGGGGAACTATGGCTACACCTTC
TRBD1,TRBJ1-1,TRBV5-1,once,CASSSLDRTNTEAFF,TGCGCCAGCAGCTCCCTGGACAGGACGAACACTGAAGCTTTCTTT
-,TRBJ1-2,TRBV6-5,-,CASRRGHQDYGYTF,TGTGCCAGCAGGAGGGGACACCAGGACTATGGCTACACCTTC
TRBD2,TRBJ2-1,TRBV5-4,-,CASSLVASGVYNEQFF,TGTGCCAGCAGCTTGGTGGCTAGCGGGGTGTACAATGAGCAGTTCTTC
-,TRBJ2-2,TRBV10-3,few,CAIRQASGTTNTGELFF,TGTGCCATCAGACAAGCCTCCGGGACAACGAACACCGGGGAGCTGTTTTTT
-,TRBJ2-5,TRBV2,-,CASRRAEGTQYF,TGTGCCAGCAGGCGGGCAGAAGGGACCCAGTACTTC
-,TRBJ2-3,TRBV7-9,-,CASSLEVRVHTQYF,TGTGCCAGCAGCTTAGAGGTCAGGGTGCATACGCAGTATTTT
-,TRBJ2-2,TRBV30,-,CAWSVPPWHGELFF,TGTGCCTGGAGTGTCCCCCCCTGGCACGGGGAGCTGTTTTTT
TRBD2,TRBJ2-7,TRBV5-8,few,CASSSLAGVGEQYF,TGTGCCAGCAGCTCACTAGCGGGGGTTGGCGAGCAGTACTTC
TRBD1,TRBJ1-1,TRBV23-1,-,CASSRGPYRGRTEAFF,TGCGCCAGCAGTCGAGGGCCCTACAGGGGGCGAACTGAAGCTTTCTTT
-,TRBJ2-2,TRBV3-1/TRBV3-2,-,CASSQDAAGNTGELFF,TGTGCCAGCAGCCAAGATGCGGCGGGGAACACCGGGGAGCTGTTTTTT
-,TRBJ1-5,TRBV6-2/TRBV6-3,-,CASSYSIQGRNQPQHF,TGTGCCAGCAGTTACTCGATACAGGGTCGGAATCAGCCCCAGCATTTT
-,TRBJ2-1,TRBV5-1,-,CASSPSQATDSNNEQFF,TGCGCCAGCAGCCCCTCGCAGGCGACTGACAGCAACAATGAGCAGTTCTTC
-,TRBJ1-2,TRBV11-2,-,CASSLSGQLSYGYTF,TGTGCCAGCAGCTTATCCGGACAACTATCCTATGGCTACACCTTC
TRBD2,TRBJ2-7,TRBV18,-,CASSPGGLYEQYF,TGTGCCAGCTCACCGGGAGGGCTTTACGAGCAGTACTTC
-,TRBJ2-3,TRBV6-5,-,CASSPVGEDTDTQYF,TGTGCCAGCAGCCCCGTCGGGGAAGACACAGATACGCAGTATTTT
TRBD1,TRBJ1-1,TRBV2,few,CASMDREGTEAFF,TGTGCCAGCATGGACAGGGAGGGCACTGAAGCTTTCTTT
-,TRBJ2-1,TRBV4-1,-,CASSQQGRGRYNEQFF,TGCGCCAGCAGCCAACAGGGGAGGGGAAGGTACAATGAGCAGTTCTTC
-,TRBJ1-1,TRBV9,once,CASSVGQMNTEAFF,TGTGCCAGCAGCGTAGGACAGATGAACACTGAAGCTTTCTTT
-,TRBJ1-1,TRBV2,-,CASSEFQGRGNTEAFF,TGTGCCAGCAGTGAATTCCAGGGAAGAGGGAACACTGAAGCTTTCTTT
-,TRBJ1-4,TRBV19,-,CASSLRQRSEKLFF,TGTGCCAGTAGTCTCCGACAGAGGAGCGAAAAACTGTTTTTT
TRBD1,TRBJ1-5,TRBV9,-,CASSSSGRGANQPQHF,TGTGCCAGCAGCTCCTCAGGCAGGGGGGCCAATCAGCCCCAGCATTTT
TRBD2,TRBJ2-7,TRBV27,-,CASRRAGATYEQYF,TGTGCCAGCAGACGAGCGGGGGCAACCTACGAGCAGTACTTC
TRBD2,TRBJ2-1,TRBV6-2/TRBV6-3,-,CASSLGLAGGGNEQFF,TGTGCCAGCAGTTTGGGACTAGCGGGGGGTGGAAATGAGCAGTTCTTC
TRBD2,TRBJ2-7,TRBV3-1/TRBV3-2,-,CASSHSGLAGGSEQYF,TGTGCCAGCAGCCACAGCGGACTAGCGGGGGGGTCCGAGCAGTACTTC
-,TRBJ1-2,TRBV4-1,-,CASSQGTPDYGYTF,TGCGCCAGCAGCCAAGGGACACCCGACTATGGCTACACCTTC
-,TRBJ1-5,TRBV5-8,-,CASSLQGLGNQPQHF,TGTGCCAGCAGCTTGCAGGGGTTGGGGAATCAGCCCCAGCATTTT
TRBD1,TRBJ2-7,TRBV27,-,CASRTLIQGQREQYF,TGTGCCAGCAGGACGCTCATACAGGGGCAGCGTGAGCAGTACTTC
TRBD1,TRBJ1-6,TRBV30,-,CAWGRRDSNNSPLHF,TGTGCCTGGGGACGCCGGGACAGTAATAATTCACCCCTCCACTTT
-,TRBJ2-3,TRBV7-6,-,CASSSGGVGTDTQYF,TGTGCCAGCAGCTCCGGAGGGGTGGGCACAGATACGCAGTATTTT
TRBD1,TRBJ2-7,TRBV5-1,-,CASSNPGQSYEQYF,TGCGCCAGCAGCAATCCGGGACAGTCCTACGAGCAGTACTTC
-,TRBJ2-3,TRBV18,-,CASSPFISGVSSPGSTDTQYF,TGTGCCAGCTCACCATTCATTTCCGGGGTCTCAAGCCCGGGTAGCACAGATACGCAGTATTTT
-,TRBJ1-3,TRBV18,-,CASSPPWEGRGNTIYF,TGTGCCAGCTCACCACCGTGGGAGGGGCGCGGAAACACCATATATTTT
TRBD1,TRBJ2-7,TRBV9,-,CASSLGTGVASEQYF,TGTGCCAGCAGCTTAGGGACAGGGGTCGCTTCCGAGCAGTACTTC
TRBD1,TRBJ1-2,TRBV6-1,-,CASSESRQGDGYTF,TGTGCCAGCAGTGAATCCCGTCAGGGGGATGGCTACACCTTC
TRBD1,TRBJ1-2,TRBV6-6,few,CASSSDRGEIYGYTF,TGTGCCAGCAGTTCCGACAGGGGCGAGATCTATGGCTACACCTTC
-,TRBJ1-4,TRBV4-2,-,CASSGGAENNEKLFF,TGTGCCAGCAGCGGGGGGGCAGAAAATAATGAAAAACTGTTTTTT
-,TRBJ2-5,TRBV15,-,CATSRDGGYQETQYF,TGTGCCACCAGCAGAGATGGGGGGTACCAAGAGACCCAGTACTTC
-,TRBJ1-6,TRBV19,-,CASTHAGPVSSYNSPLHF,TGTGCCAGTACCCATGCGGGACCTGTAAGCTCCTATAATTCACCCCTCCACTTT
TRBD1,TRBJ1-1,TRBV19,-,CASSMVTGTGLEAFF,TGTGCCAGTAGTATGGTGACCGGGACAGGGCTTGAAGCTTTCTTT